The sequence of this T cell receptor beta chain was determined in a study of blood T cell repertoires in COVID-19. Study in general: The United States, Italy and Spain were the sources of the acute and convalescent COVID-19 samples. PBMCs, B-cell-depleted T cells, or T cells were the source of the cDNA or gDNA that made up the material.

Clinical history as reported by participants underpinned cohort assignment. The CDR3 is 16 residues long. CDR1 and CDR2 from the germline V gene are ENHRY and SYGVKD. With 3 bases clipped from V and 4 bases from J, the junction kept 11 bases outside the gene matches. Some clones are missing from TCRdb's copy, which holds only in-frame ones; the method was immunoSEQ multiplex PCR. Of some 300,000 clones in the sample, around 90% are singletons; the top ten hold 3.5% to 4.5%. Sequenced sample: PBMCs or T cells enriched from blood (not recorded which). The source is a woman aged 18-35 years with acute COVID-19. The chain carries TRBV10-3 and TRBJ2-5; TRBD2 aligns across 7 bases. The CDR3 loop is CAISDGLGRMGETQYF. DNA for the CDR3: TGTGCCATCAGTGATGGACTAGGTCGGATGGGAGAGACCCAGTACTTC.